The entry below gives a single T cell receptor beta chain sequence along with its context. Produced via immunoSEQ multiplex PCR; TCRdb's table is partial and in-frame only. Here the sample spans 90,000 to 120,000 clones, around 80% being singletons. This entry belongs to a study of blood T cell repertoires in COVID-19. Study overall: From the United States, Italy and Spain came samples of acute and convalescent COVID-19. T cells, B-cell-depleted T cells, or PBMCs provided the cDNA or gDNA that served as material.

This sequence was found in a man in his 70s with acute or convalescent COVID-19. The sample was peripheral blood.

In DNA, the CDR3 is TGTGCCAGCAGCCAAGGCATGGGAGCGGGGGGCCTCATTAACACCGGGGAGCTGTTTTTT. Its translation is CASSQGMGAGGLINTGELFF. This chain joins TRBV3-1 (or the pseudogene TRBV3-2) and TRBJ2-2; the match to TRBD2 covers 9 bases. This CDR3 has 20 amino acids. V dropped 1 base and J dropped 2; count of bases not matched to a gene: 14. The germline CDR1 and CDR2 sequences are LGHDT and YNNKEL (reference sequence).